The clone carrying this T cell receptor beta chain was seen repeatedly, ten times or more. Amplification of TCR alpha and beta CDR3 regions from RNA used iRepertoire nested multiplex PCR. TCRdb itself ran the multiplex PCR reads through MiXCR, one entry per CDR3 protein. The sample contains tens of thousands of distinct CDR3 sequences, around 37% of which appear only once. The sample belongs to a study of glioma-infiltrating T cells. In germline, CDR1 is LNHDA, CDR2 SQIVND (reference sequence). Deletions cut 7 bases from V and 6 bases from J, with 9 bases between. CDR3 length: 11 residues. The V call is TRBV19, the J call TRBJ1-2; D remains unclear. The specimen was glioma tissue, nonneoplastic brain tissue, or PBMCs (not recorded which). The sequence derives from a human donor with low-grade glioma or glioblastoma, undergoing nonglioma brain surgery, or in good health (not recorded which). CDR3 coding DNA: TGTGCCAGTAACGGACCGGATGGCTACACCTTC. It yields the protein CASNGPDGYTF.